Sequencing of this T cell receptor (beta chain) was carried out in a study of blood T cell repertoires in COVID-19. The overall study: From the United States, Italy and Spain came samples of acute and convalescent COVID-19. In each case, the material was cDNA or gDNA derived from T cells, B-cell-depleted T cells, or PBMCs.

Participant-reported clinical history was the basis for cohort assignment. CDR3 size: 15 residues. V dropped 3 bases and J dropped 10 bases, with 18 bases sitting between them. Germline CDR1 LNHDA, CDR2 SQIVND (reference sequence). Per the study methods: It was from reference gene primer amplification that nucleated cell counts were estimated. Clones were sequenced by immunoSEQ multiplex PCR, and TCRdb holds only the in-frame ones, with some missing. V and J calls and clone size are given by that table; D and trimming were obtained from the DNA. This table has some 62,000 clones, about 82% appearing once.

The sequencing input was PBMCs or T cells enriched from blood (not recorded which). This sequence originates from a middle-aged woman with acute COVID-19. V is TRBV19 and J is TRBJ1-4; D remains unclear. CDR3 protein: CASSMTDGFGVKLFF. The CDR3 DNA is TGTGCCAGTAGTATGACGGATGGGTTCGGGGTAAAACTGTTTTTT.